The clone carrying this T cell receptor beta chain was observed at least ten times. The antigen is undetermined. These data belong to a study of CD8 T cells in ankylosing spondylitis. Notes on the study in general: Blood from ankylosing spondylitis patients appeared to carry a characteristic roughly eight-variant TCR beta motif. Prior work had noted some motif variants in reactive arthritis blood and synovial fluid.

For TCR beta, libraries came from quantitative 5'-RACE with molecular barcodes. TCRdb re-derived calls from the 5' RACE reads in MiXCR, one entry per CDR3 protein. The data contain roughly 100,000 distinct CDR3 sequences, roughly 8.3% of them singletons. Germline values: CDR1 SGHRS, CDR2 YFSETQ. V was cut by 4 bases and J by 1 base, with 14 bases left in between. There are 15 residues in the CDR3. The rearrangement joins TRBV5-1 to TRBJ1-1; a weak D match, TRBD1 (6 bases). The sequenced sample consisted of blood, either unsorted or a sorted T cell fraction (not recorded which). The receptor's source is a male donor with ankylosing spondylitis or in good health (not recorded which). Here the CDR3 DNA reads TGCGCCAGCAGCCATGGGAGGGGGGAGAACACTGAAGCTTTCTTT. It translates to CASSHGRGENTEAFF.